This entry is about one T cell receptor (beta chain). The antigen is undetermined. This specimen belongs to a study of OX40 agonist ivuxolimab in advanced cancers. Study-wide context: Subjects had a mean age of around 60 years, with a range of 23 to 79; just over 80% were male.

Study-level points and caveats: At 0.1 to 3.0 mg/kg and by week 6, clonal expansion occurred in CD4+ and CD8+ blood T cells.

TCRdb's table, derived via immunoSEQ multiplex PCR, lists solely in-frame clones and lacks some. The sample comprises about 62,000 clones, around 80% of which are singletons, and 0.9% to 1.1% rests with the top ten. CDR3 length: 15 residues. In germline, CDR1 is LGHNT, CDR2 FRNRAP. V trimming: 6 bases; J trimming: 2 bases; junction bases outside the gene matches: 6. The source was CD4+ or CD8+ T cells sorted from blood, collected in a trial of the OX40 agonist ivuxolimab. This clonotype was obtained from an adult with an advanced solid tumor such as melanoma, head and neck, liver or kidney cancer. The rearrangement links TRBV12-5 to TRBJ2-3, with TRBD1 matching over 9 bases. The CDR3 reads CASGPGQGNTDTQYF. The CDR3, as DNA: TGTGCTAGTGGACCGGGACAGGGCAACACAGATACGCAGTATTTT.